These T cell receptor beta chains were read from a single sample in a study of cytomegalovirus exposure and HLA in healthy donors. Profiling relied on immunoSEQ multiplex PCR, and the TCRdb table lists in-frame clones only, not all of them. The table records some 190,000 clones, 75% to 90% of them present only once. Sequenced material: PBMCs. These receptors all come from a man between 25 and 39 years old in good health and CMV-seronegative. Both conserved end residues are part of each CDR3. D genes are given only for firm matches. A row's size may be missing; if present it is once, few, many or a size class.

cdr3_nt: TGTGCCAGCAGCTTAAGGACTAGCGGGGGAGGTCTCGCTGAGCAGTTCTTC
cdr3_aa: CASSLRTSGGGLAEQFF
clone_size: -
j_call: TRBJ2-1
v_call: TRBV7-2
d_call: TRBD2

cdr3_nt: TGTGCCAGTAGTATAAGCGGGGCAGACGGAAACACCATATATTTT
cdr3_aa: CASSISGADGNTIYF
clone_size: -
j_call: TRBJ1-3
v_call: TRBV19
d_call: -

cdr3_nt: TGCGCCAGCAGTACAGGTGGGGCGGGGGGCTATGGCTACACCTTC
cdr3_aa: CASSTGGAGGYGYTF
clone_size: -
j_call: TRBJ1-2
v_call: TRBV10-2
d_call: -

cdr3_nt: TGTGCCAGCTCACGAAACACGAACACCGGGGAGCTGTTTTTT
cdr3_aa: CASSRNTNTGELFF
clone_size: once
j_call: TRBJ2-2
v_call: TRBV18
d_call: -

cdr3_nt: TGTGCTAGCATGGGCCAGGGAGAGACCCAGTACTTC
cdr3_aa: CASMGQGETQYF
clone_size: -
j_call: TRBJ2-5
v_call: TRBV7-7
d_call: -

cdr3_nt: TGTGCCAGCACCCGATCCCCCCTACATGAGCAGTTCTTC
cdr3_aa: CASTRSPLHEQFF
clone_size: once
j_call: TRBJ2-1
v_call: TRBV28
d_call: -

cdr3_nt: TGTGCCATCAGTGTGGTGTCTAGCGGGGCGCTCACAGATACGCAGTATTTT
cdr3_aa: CAISVVSSGALTDTQYF
clone_size: few
j_call: TRBJ2-3
v_call: TRBV10-3
d_call: TRBD2

cdr3_nt: TGCGCCAGCAGCTACTACGGGACTAGCGGTGCCCCTTACGAGCAGTACTTC
cdr3_aa: CASSYYGTSGAPYEQYF
clone_size: -
j_call: TRBJ2-7
v_call: TRBV5-1
d_call: TRBD2

cdr3_nt: TGTGCCAGCACCTCCAAGGGCGTCTCTGGGGCCAACGGCCTGACTTTC
cdr3_aa: CASTSKGVSGANGLTF
clone_size: -
j_call: TRBJ2-6
v_call: TRBV28
d_call: -

cdr3_nt: TGTGCCAGCAGGAAACAGGGCTACTACGAGCAGTACTTC
cdr3_aa: CASRKQGYYEQYF
clone_size: once
j_call: TRBJ2-7
v_call: TRBV2
d_call: -

cdr3_nt: TGTGCCAGCAGTACCCGACAGGGGGCAGACTATGGCTACACCTTC
cdr3_aa: CASSTRQGADYGYTF
clone_size: -
j_call: TRBJ1-2
v_call: TRBV6-5
d_call: TRBD1

cdr3_nt: TGTGCCACCCTCGGGACTAGCGGGAGTTTAGACTACAATGAGCAGTTCTTC
cdr3_aa: CATLGTSGSLDYNEQFF
clone_size: -
j_call: TRBJ2-1
v_call: TRBV28
d_call: TRBD2

cdr3_nt: TGCGCCAGCAGCTTGGGCCTTACAGGGGGCGCGGACAATGAGCAGTTCTTC
cdr3_aa: CASSLGLTGGADNEQFF
clone_size: -
j_call: TRBJ2-1
v_call: TRBV5-1
d_call: TRBD1

cdr3_nt: TGTGCTAGTGGTTCGGGACTAGCGGGTACAGATACGCAGTATTTT
cdr3_aa: CASGSGLAGTDTQYF
clone_size: once
j_call: TRBJ2-3
v_call: TRBV12-5
d_call: TRBD2

cdr3_nt: TGTGCCAGCTCCCCGGGGGGAGGCACTGAAGCTTTCTTT
cdr3_aa: CASSPGGGTEAFF
clone_size: -
j_call: TRBJ1-1
v_call: TRBV2
d_call: -

cdr3_nt: TGTGCCAGTAGTATAGGCGGGAGGGTCACCGGGGAGCTGTTTTTT
cdr3_aa: CASSIGGRVTGELFF
clone_size: -
j_call: TRBJ2-2
v_call: TRBV19
d_call: TRBD2

cdr3_nt: TGTGCCAGCAGTCAAAACAGGGGGCGGAACACTGAAGCTTTCTTT
cdr3_aa: CASSQNRGRNTEAFF
clone_size: -
j_call: TRBJ1-1
v_call: TRBV28
d_call: TRBD1

cdr3_nt: TGTGCCAGCAGCCCACGTAGGGGGGGTAGCGGGGGGTTGTTTGAGCAGTTCTTC
cdr3_aa: CASSPRRGGSGGLFEQFF
clone_size: -
j_call: TRBJ2-1
v_call: TRBV7-2
d_call: TRBD2

cdr3_nt: TGCGCCAGCAGCCCGGGACTAGCGGGGGGGAAAAGCACAGATACGCAGTATTTT
cdr3_aa: CASSPGLAGGKSTDTQYF
clone_size: -
j_call: TRBJ2-3
v_call: TRBV5-1
d_call: TRBD2

cdr3_nt: TGTGCCAGTAGTATAGATGGAACAGGGTTACACAATGAGCAGTTCTTC
cdr3_aa: CASSIDGTGLHNEQFF
clone_size: -
j_call: TRBJ2-1
v_call: TRBV19
d_call: -

cdr3_nt: TGTGCCAGCAGCTTACGGACAGAAGGCAGGATCGGGAATGAGCAGTTCTTC
cdr3_aa: CASSLRTEGRIGNEQFF
clone_size: -
j_call: TRBJ2-1
v_call: TRBV7-8
d_call: -

cdr3_nt: TGTGCCAGCTCACCACTCGGACAGGGTGGCGAGCAGTACTTC
cdr3_aa: CASSPLGQGGEQYF
clone_size: once
j_call: TRBJ2-7
v_call: TRBV18
d_call: TRBD1

cdr3_nt: TGTGCCAGCAGCCCGGACAGTTACACCGGGGAGCTGTTTTTT
cdr3_aa: CASSPDSYTGELFF
clone_size: -
j_call: TRBJ2-2
v_call: TRBV7-9
d_call: -